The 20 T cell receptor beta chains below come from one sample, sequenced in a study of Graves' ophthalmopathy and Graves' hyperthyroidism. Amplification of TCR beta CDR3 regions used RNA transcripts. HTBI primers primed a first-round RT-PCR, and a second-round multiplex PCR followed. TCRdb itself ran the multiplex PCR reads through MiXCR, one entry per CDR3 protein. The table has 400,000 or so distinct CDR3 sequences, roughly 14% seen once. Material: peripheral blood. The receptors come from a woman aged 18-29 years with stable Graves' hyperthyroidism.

This chain's CDR3 is CAWNRAGRNYEQYF. CDR3 in DNA: TGTGCCTGGAATCGGGCAGGGAGGAACTACGAGCAGTACTTC. The genes are TRBV30 and TRBJ2-7; TRBD2 might be the D (6 bases). The V end was cut by 4 bases, the J end by 3 bases, with 16 bases between. The CDR3 runs to 14 residues. CDR1 and CDR2 (germline): GTSNPN, SVGIG (reference sequence).

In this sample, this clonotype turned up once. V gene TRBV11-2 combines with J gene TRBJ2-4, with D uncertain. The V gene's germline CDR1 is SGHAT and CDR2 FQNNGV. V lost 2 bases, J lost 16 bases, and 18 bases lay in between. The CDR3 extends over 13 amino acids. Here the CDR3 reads CASSLSDKTFTYF. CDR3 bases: TGTGCCAGCAGCTTATCAGATAAAACATTCACCTACTTC.

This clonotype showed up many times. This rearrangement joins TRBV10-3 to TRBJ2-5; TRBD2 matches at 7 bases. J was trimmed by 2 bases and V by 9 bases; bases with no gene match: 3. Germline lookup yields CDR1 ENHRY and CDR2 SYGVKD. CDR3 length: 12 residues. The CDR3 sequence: CAIWTRQETQYF. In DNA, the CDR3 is TGTGCCATTTGGACTAGACAAGAGACCCAGTACTTC.

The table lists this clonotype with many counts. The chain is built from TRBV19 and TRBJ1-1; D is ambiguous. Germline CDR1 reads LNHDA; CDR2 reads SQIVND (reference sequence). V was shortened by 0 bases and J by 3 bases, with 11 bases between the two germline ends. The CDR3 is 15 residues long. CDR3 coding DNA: TGTGCCAGTAGTATAGATCGGGGAGGGCACACTGAAGCTTTCTTT. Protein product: CASSIDRGGHTEAFF.

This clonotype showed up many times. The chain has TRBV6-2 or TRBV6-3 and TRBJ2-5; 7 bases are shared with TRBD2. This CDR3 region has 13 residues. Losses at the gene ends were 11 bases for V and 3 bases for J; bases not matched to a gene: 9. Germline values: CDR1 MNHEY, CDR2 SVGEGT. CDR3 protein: CAGGYLAEETQYF. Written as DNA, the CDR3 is TGTGCCGGAGGGTACCTAGCGGAAGAGACCCAGTACTTC.

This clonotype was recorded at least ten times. As DNA, the CDR3 is TGTGCCAGCAGTTTTGCCGGGGGCAGGGGCAATCAGCCCCAGCATTTT. Protein: CASSFAGGRGNQPQHF. V and J are TRBV28 and TRBJ1-5; D may be TRBD1 (6 bases). Trimming left V 3 bases short and J 2 bases short, with 14 bases between. The CDR3 is made up of 16 amino acids. From germline, CDR1 is MDHEN and CDR2 SYDVKM.

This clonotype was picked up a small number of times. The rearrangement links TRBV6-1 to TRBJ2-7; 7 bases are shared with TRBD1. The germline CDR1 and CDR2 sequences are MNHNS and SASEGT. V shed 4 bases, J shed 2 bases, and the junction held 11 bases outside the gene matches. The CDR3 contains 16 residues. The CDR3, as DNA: TGTGCCAGCAGTGGCCTTCCGGGACAGTCTACCTACGAGCAGTACTTC. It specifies CASSGLPGQSTYEQYF.

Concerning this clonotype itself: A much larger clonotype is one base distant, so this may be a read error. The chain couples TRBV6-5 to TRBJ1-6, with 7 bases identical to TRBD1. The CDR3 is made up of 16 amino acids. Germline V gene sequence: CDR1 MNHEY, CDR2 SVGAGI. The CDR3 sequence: CASSYSQGGPNSHLHF. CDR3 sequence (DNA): TGTGCCAGCAGTTACTCGCAGGGGGGACCTAATTCACACCTCCACTTT.

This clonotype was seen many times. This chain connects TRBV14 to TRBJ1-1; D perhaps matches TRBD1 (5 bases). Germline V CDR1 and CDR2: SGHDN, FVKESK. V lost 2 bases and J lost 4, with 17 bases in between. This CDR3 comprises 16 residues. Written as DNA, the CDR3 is TGTGCCAGCAGCCAAATAGGGGCGCGGAGTGGCACTGAAGCTTTCTTT. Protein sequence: CASSQIGARSGTEAFF.

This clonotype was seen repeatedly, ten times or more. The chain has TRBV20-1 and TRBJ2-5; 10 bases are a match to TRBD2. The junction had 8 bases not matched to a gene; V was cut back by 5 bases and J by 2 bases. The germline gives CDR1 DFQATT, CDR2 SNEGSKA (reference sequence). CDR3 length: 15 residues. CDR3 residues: CSAGGAGGFQETQYF. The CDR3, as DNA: TGCAGTGCTGGAGGAGCGGGGGGGTTTCAAGAGACCCAGTACTTC.

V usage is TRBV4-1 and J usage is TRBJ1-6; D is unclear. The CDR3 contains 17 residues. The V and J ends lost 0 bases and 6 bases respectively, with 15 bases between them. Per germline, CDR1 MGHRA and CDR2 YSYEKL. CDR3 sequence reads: CASSQESGRRINSPLHF. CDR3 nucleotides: TGCGCCAGCAGCCAAGAGAGTGGACGACGGATTAATTCACCCCTCCACTTT.

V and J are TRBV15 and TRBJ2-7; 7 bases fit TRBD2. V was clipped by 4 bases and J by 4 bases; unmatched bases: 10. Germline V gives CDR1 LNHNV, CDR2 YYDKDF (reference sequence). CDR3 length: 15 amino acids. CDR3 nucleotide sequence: TGTGCCACCAGCACCCTGGCGGGGGACCCATACGAGCAGTACTTC. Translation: CATSTLAGDPYEQYF.

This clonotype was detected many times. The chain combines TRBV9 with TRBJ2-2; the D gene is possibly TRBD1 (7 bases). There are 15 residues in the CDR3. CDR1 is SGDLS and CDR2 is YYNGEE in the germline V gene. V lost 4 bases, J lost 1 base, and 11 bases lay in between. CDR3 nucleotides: TGTGCCAGCAGCCCCCAGGGGGGGAACACCGGGGAGCTGTTTTTT. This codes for CASSPQGGNTGELFF.

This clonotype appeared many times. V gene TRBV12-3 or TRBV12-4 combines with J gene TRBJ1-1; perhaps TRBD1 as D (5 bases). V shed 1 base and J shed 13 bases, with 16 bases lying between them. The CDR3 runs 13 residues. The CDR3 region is CASSLGVRGGGFF. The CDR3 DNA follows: TGTGCCAGCAGTTTAGGAGTGAGGGGCGGAGGTTTCTTT.

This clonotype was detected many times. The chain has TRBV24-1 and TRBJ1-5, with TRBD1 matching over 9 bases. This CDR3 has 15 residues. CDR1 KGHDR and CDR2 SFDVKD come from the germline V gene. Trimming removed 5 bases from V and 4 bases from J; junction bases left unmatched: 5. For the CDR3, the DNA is TGTGCCACCAGTGGTACGACAGGGGGGAATCAGCCCCAGCATTTT. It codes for CATSGTTGGNQPQHF.

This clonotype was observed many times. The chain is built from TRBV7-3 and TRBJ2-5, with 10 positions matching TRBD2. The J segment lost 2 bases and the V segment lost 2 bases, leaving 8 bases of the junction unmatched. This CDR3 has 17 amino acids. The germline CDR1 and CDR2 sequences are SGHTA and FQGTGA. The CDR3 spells CASSLRLAGESQETQYF. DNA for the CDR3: TGTGCCAGCAGCTTACGGCTAGCGGGGGAGTCACAAGAGACCCAGTACTTC.

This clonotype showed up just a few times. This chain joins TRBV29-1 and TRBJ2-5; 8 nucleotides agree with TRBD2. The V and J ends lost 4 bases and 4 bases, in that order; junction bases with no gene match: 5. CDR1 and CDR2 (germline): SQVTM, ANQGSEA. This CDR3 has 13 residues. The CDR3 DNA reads TGCAGCGTTGGGTTGGCGGGGGGAGAGACCCAGTACTTC. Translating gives CSVGLAGGETQYF.

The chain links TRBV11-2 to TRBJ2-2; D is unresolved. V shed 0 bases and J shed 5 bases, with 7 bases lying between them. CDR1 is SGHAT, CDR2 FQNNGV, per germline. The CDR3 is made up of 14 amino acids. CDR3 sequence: CASSLEWGTGELFF. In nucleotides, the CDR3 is TGTGCCAGCAGCTTAGAGTGGGGAACCGGGGAGCTGTTTTTT.

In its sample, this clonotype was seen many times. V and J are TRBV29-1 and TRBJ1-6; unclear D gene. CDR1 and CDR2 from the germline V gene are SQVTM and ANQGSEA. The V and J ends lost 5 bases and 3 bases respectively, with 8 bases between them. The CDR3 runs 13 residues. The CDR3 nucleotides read TGCAGCGTTAAGGAGGGCTATAATTCACCCCTCCACTTT. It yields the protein CSVKEGYNSPLHF.

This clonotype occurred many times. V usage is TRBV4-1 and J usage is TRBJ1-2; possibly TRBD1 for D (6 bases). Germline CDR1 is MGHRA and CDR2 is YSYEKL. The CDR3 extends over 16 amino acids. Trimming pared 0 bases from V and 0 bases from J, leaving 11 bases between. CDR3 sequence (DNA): TGCGCCAGCAGCCAAGATTGGGGGGGCACTAACTATGGCTACACCTTC. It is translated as CASSQDWGGTNYGYTF.